Following are 29 T cell receptor beta chains from one sample sequenced in a study of vaccination effects on CD4 cells after COVID-19. Clones were read by immunoSEQ multiplex PCR, and TCRdb kept only the in-frame ones, dropping some. The profile covers approximately 87,000 clones, with around 76% appearing a single time and roughly 1.8% taken by the ten largest. Antigen-specific CD4+ T cells expanded by the ViraFEST assay with viral peptide pools were then sequenced. Around day 10 of culture, CD4+ T cells were separated out. Their specific antigens are unknown. The sample consisted of CD4+ T cells from PBMCs cultured with HCoV-229E spike peptides, taken before COVID-19 vaccination. The receptors stem from a human donor who received a COVID-19 vaccine.

The chain joins TRBV18 to TRBJ1-2; D remains unclear. V was trimmed by 2 bases and J by 3 bases, leaving 7 bases between them. The germline V gene encodes CDR1 KGHSH and CDR2 LQKENI. The CDR3 contains 13 residues. As DNA, the CDR3 is TGTGCCAGCTCACCAGGGAAAGACTATGGCTACACCTTC. The encoded protein is CASSPGKDYGYTF.

This chain uses TRBV7-8 with TRBJ1-2, with D unresolved. From germline, CDR1 is SGHVS and CDR2 FQNEAQ. The CDR3 is 15 residues long. V was trimmed by 0 bases and J by 5 bases, leaving 13 bases between them. The CDR3 here is CASSLATGSRYGYTF. The CDR3 DNA is TGTGCCAGCAGCTTAGCGACGGGGTCGCGGTATGGCTACACCTTC.

This chain joins TRBV11-2 and TRBJ2-3; 8 nucleotides match TRBD2. J gave up 3 bases and V 7 bases, and 6 bases lay outside the gene matches. The CDR3 covers 14 residues. CDR1 SGHAT and CDR2 FQNNGV come from the germline V gene. The CDR3 DNA follows: TGTGCCAGCACTGTCCAGCGGGGGACAGATACGCAGTATTTT. The encoded protein is CASTVQRGTDTQYF.

This chain connects TRBV10-1 to TRBJ2-1; 9 positions agree with TRBD2. Looked up from germline, CDR1 is WNHNN and CDR2 is SYGVQD (reference sequence). After removal of 4 bases from V and 8 bases from J, the junction contained 6 bases not matched to a gene. The length of the CDR3 is 14 residues. The CDR3 region has the DNA TGCGCCAGCAGTGGCGGGGGGGCCTCGGATGAGCAGTTCTTC. Amino acid sequence: CASSGGGASDEQFF.

V usage is TRBV3-1 (or the pseudogene TRBV3-2) and J usage is TRBJ1-1; tentative D call: TRBD1 (6 bases). The germline V gene has CDR1 LGHDT and CDR2 YNNKEL (reference sequence). Trimming pared 8 bases from V and 0 bases from J, leaving 13 bases between. The CDR3 contains 14 residues. DNA for the CDR3: TGTGCCAGCTCAGGGGCCGCTGTGAACACTGAAGCTTTCTTT. It codes for CASSGAAVNTEAFF.

The V and J genes are TRBV7-3 and TRBJ2-1, with 8 positions matching TRBD2. CDR3 size: 16 residues. The V gene end was trimmed by 5 bases and the J gene end by 6 bases; junction bases not matched to a gene: 12. Germline CDR1 is SGHTA and CDR2 is FQGTGA. CDR3 protein: CASSHRRSGGPNEQFF. The CDR3 DNA sequence: TGTGCCAGCAGCCACCGGAGGAGCGGGGGACCCAATGAGCAGTTCTTC.

The chain has TRBV5-1 and TRBJ1-5, with D uncertain. The CDR3 has 13 amino acids. From germline, CDR1 is SGHRS and CDR2 YFSETQ. Trimming removed 4 bases at V and 4 bases at J, with 9 bases between. This chain's CDR3 is CASSMGVNQPQHF. In DNA form, the CDR3 reads TGCGCCAGCAGCATGGGCGTTAATCAGCCCCAGCATTTT. The whole variable domain, remainder taken from reference TRBV5-1 and TRBJ1-5, is KAGVTQTPRYLIKTRGQQVTLSCSPISGHRSVSWYQQTPGQGLQFLFEYFSETQRNKGNFPGRFSGRQFSNSRSEMNVSTLELGDSALYLCASSMGVNQPQHFGDGTRLSIL.

The J gene is TRBJ1-2, the V gene TRBV27, with D tentatively TRBD1 (6 bases). V was trimmed by 2 bases and J by 7 bases, leaving 11 bases between them. The CDR3 is 13 residues long. The germline CDR1 and CDR2 sequences are MNHEY and SMNVEV (reference sequence). DNA of the CDR3: TGTGCCAGCAGTTTAAGGGGGGAGGGTGGCTACACCTTC. Translating it yields CASSLRGEGGYTF.

The chain links TRBV3-1 (or the pseudogene TRBV3-2) to TRBJ2-3; no reliable D call. V lost 1 base and J 7 bases, leaving 6 bases between the germline ends. This CDR3 comprises 12 residues. Looked up from germline, CDR1 is LGHDT and CDR2 is YNNKEL (reference sequence). In DNA form, the CDR3 reads TGTGCCAGCAGCCAAGTCGCGAATACGCAGTATTTT. This gives the protein CASSQVANTQYF.

The chain is built from TRBV30 and TRBJ1-3; weak D call: TRBD1 (6 bases). Trimming removed 8 bases at V and 1 base at J, with 15 bases between. This CDR3 contains 14 residues. Germline lookup yields CDR1 GTSNPN and CDR2 SVGIG (reference sequence). The CDR3 is CALERGRSGNTIYF. The CDR3 DNA reads as TGTGCCCTCGAAAGGGGGAGGTCTGGAAACACCATATATTTT.

The chain joins TRBV5-1 to TRBJ2-1, with 11 bases identical to TRBD2. The germline gives CDR1 SGHRS, CDR2 YFSETQ. V was pared by 3 bases and J by 4 bases, with 3 bases of the junction left unmatched. The CDR3 sequence is 15 residues long. Here the CDR3 DNA reads TGCGCCAGCAGCTGGGGACTAGCGGAGTACAATGAGCAGTTCTTC. Translated, it gives CASSWGLAEYNEQFF. Filled out from reference TRBV5-1 and TRBJ2-1, the complete variable domain reads KAGVTQTPRYLIKTRGQQVTLSCSPISGHRSVSWYQQTPGQGLQFLFEYFSETQRNKGNFPGRFSGRQFSNSRSEMNVSTLELGDSALYLCASSWGLAEYNEQFFGPGTRLTVL.

The chain joins TRBV3-1 (or the pseudogene TRBV3-2) to TRBJ1-4; D ambiguous. The germline gives CDR1 LGHDT, CDR2 YNNKEL (reference sequence). This CDR3 contains 15 residues. Trimming removed 0 bases from V and 4 bases from J, with 9 bases in between. The CDR3 DNA follows: TGTGCCAGCAGCCAAGATTTGGCGGATAATGAAAAACTGTTTTTT. Translating gives CASSQDLADNEKLFF.

This chain connects TRBV10-2 to TRBJ2-5; D may match TRBD1 or TRBD2 (6 bases each). This CDR3 spans 15 amino acids. V lost 10 bases and J 1 base, leaving 19 bases between the germline ends. Germline loops: CDR1 WSHSY, CDR2 SAAADI. The CDR3 DNA sequence: TGCGCCACGAGGGGGGTGTGGGGGCCCCAAGAGACCCAGTACTTC. Translation gives CATRGVWGPQETQYF.

This chain connects TRBV2 to TRBJ2-1; a weak D match, TRBD2 (7 bases). The CDR3 sequence is 13 residues long. Deletions cut 3 bases from V and 10 bases from J, with 13 bases between. Looked up from germline, CDR1 is SNHLY and CDR2 is FYNNEI. The CDR3 loop is CASSDGGAKEQFF. Here the CDR3 DNA reads TGTGCCAGCAGTGATGGGGGGGCCAAGGAGCAGTTCTTC.

Only one count was recorded for this clone. The chain has TRBV6-6 and TRBJ2-7, with a tentative D call TRBD2 (5 bases). V lost 4 bases, J lost 3 bases, and 10 bases lay in between. Germline V lookup: CDR1 MNHNY, CDR2 SVGAGI (reference sequence). The CDR3 extends over 13 amino acids. The CDR3 DNA follows: TGTGCCAGCAGTTTCCCGGGAAACTACGAGCAGTACGTC. Its translation: CASSFPGNYEQYV.

This chain connects TRBV6-1 to TRBJ1-3, with D uncertain. Per germline, CDR1 MNHNS and CDR2 SASEGT. V shed 1 base and J shed 0 bases, with 10 bases lying between them. This CDR3 is 16 amino acids long. CDR3: CASSEVRGSSGNTIYF. The CDR3 DNA reads as TGTGCCAGCAGTGAAGTGCGAGGGAGCTCTGGAAACACCATATATTTT.

The rearrangement links TRBV6-2 or TRBV6-3 to TRBJ2-5; 11 nucleotides align to TRBD1. Germline-derived CDR1 and CDR2 are MNHEY and SVGEGT. V lost 6 bases, J lost 5 bases, and 14 bases stayed unmatched. This CDR3 has 17 amino acids. The CDR3 reads CASSDPTRTGGVETQYF. DNA of the CDR3: TGTGCCAGCAGCGACCCTACAAGGACAGGGGGCGTGGAGACCCAGTACTTC.

The V and J genes are TRBV5-1 and TRBJ1-4; 7 bases match TRBD1. Germline V CDR1 and CDR2: SGHRS, YFSETQ. The length of the CDR3 is 17 residues. After removal of 4 bases from V and 0 bases from J, the junction contained 9 bases not matched to a gene. This CDR3 is CASSPRQGLATNEKLFF. CDR3 in DNA: TGCGCCAGCAGCCCTAGACAGGGTCTTGCAACTAATGAAAAACTGTTTTTT.

This chain joins TRBV9 and TRBJ2-2, with TRBD2 as a possible D gene (5 bases). Germline V gene lookup returns CDR1 SGDLS and CDR2 YYNGEE. The V and J ends lost 3 bases and 1 base respectively, with 10 bases between them. There are 15 residues in the CDR3. The chain's CDR3 is CASSDYRGNTGELFF. The CDR3 coding sequence is TGTGCCAGCAGCGATTACCGGGGGAACACCGGGGAGCTGTTTTTT.

V and J are TRBV28 and TRBJ2-7, with 8 bases that match TRBD1. Germline V gene data show CDR1 as MDHEN and CDR2 as SYDVKM. The V gene end was trimmed by 5 bases and the J gene end by 1 base; junction bases not matched to a gene: 10. CDR3 length: 16 amino acids. CDR3 sequence (DNA): TGTGCCAGCAGTAACCGTCAGGGGGCGGGGTCCTACGAGCAGTACGTC. It encodes CASSNRQGAGSYEQYV.

This rearrangement joins TRBV2 to TRBJ1-4, with a tentative D call TRBD1 (5 bases). Looked up from germline, CDR1 is SNHLY and CDR2 is FYNNEI. Trimming stripped 6 bases from V and 4 bases from J, with 15 bases between. This CDR3 region has 15 residues. This CDR3 reads CASSDTGLSNEKLFF. CDR3 DNA: TGTGCCAGCAGCGATACGGGACTGAGTAATGAAAAACTGTTTTTT.

This sequence joins TRBV6-4 and TRBJ2-3, with D perhaps assigned TRBD1 or TRBD2 (5 bases each). CDR3 size: 14 residues. V dropped 4 bases and J dropped 0 bases, with 8 bases sitting between them. From germline, CDR1 is MRHNA and CDR2 SNTAGT. The CDR3 loop is CASSAGPSTDTQYF. DNA of the CDR3: TGTGCCAGCAGTGCGGGGCCAAGCACAGATACGCAGTATTTT.

This clone was recorded once. The chain recombines TRBV5-1 with TRBJ2-1; TRBD2 matches 11 bases. Germline lookup yields CDR1 SGHRS and CDR2 YFSETQ. The CDR3 length is 16 residues. Losses at the gene ends were 3 bases for V and 4 bases for J; bases not matched to a gene: 6. DNA of the CDR3: TGCGCCAGCAGCTCGGAACTAGCGGGGGTTTACAATGAGCAGTTCTTC. Translated, it gives CASSSELAGVYNEQFF.

There are a few counts of this clone. The V call is TRBV19, the J call TRBJ1-1; 7 nucleotides line up with TRBD1. This CDR3 is built from 15 residues. CDR1 and CDR2 (germline): LNHDA, SQIVND (reference sequence). V dropped 5 bases and J dropped 2; count of bases not matched to a gene: 8. This chain's CDR3 is CASSPTGAPNTEAFF. For the CDR3, the DNA is TGTGCCAGTAGTCCAACAGGGGCTCCTAACACTGAAGCTTTCTTT.

This clone has a single count. This rearrangement joins TRBV12-3 or TRBV12-4 to TRBJ2-2; D gene uncertain. The CDR3 is 13 residues long. V was pared by 6 bases and J by 13 bases, with 18 bases between. CDR3 protein: CASSLKFPLTLFF. In DNA, the CDR3 is TGTGCCAGCAGCTTAAAATTCCCATTGACGCTGTTTTTT.

This chain uses TRBV5-1 with TRBJ2-2; possibly TRBD2 for D (5 bases). Trimming pared 0 bases from V and 7 bases from J, leaving 7 bases between. This CDR3 has 13 amino acids. The germline gives CDR1 SGHRS, CDR2 YFSETQ. The CDR3 sequence is CASSLAGIGELFF. DNA of the CDR3: TGCGCCAGCAGCTTGGCCGGGATCGGGGAGCTGTTTTTT.

The chain employs TRBV30 and TRBJ1-5; maybe TRBD1 (5 bases). With 3 bases removed from V and 6 bases from J, the gap between germline ends came to 12 bases. The CDR3 runs 13 residues. Germline CDR1 reads GTSNPN; CDR2 reads SVGIG (reference sequence). CDR3 sequence reads: CAWSDQGIQPQHF. In DNA form, the CDR3 reads TGTGCCTGGAGCGATCAGGGAATTCAGCCCCAGCATTTT.

The table lists this clone with a count of one. The chain has TRBV4-1 and TRBJ2-3, with 11 bases fitting TRBD2. V was clipped by 2 bases and J by 3 bases; unmatched bases: 13. The CDR3 is 19 amino acids. Germline CDR1 is MGHRA and CDR2 is YSYEKL. The CDR3 protein is CASSQRWGLAGGPTDTQYF. Written as DNA, the CDR3 is TGCGCCAGCAGCCAAAGGTGGGGGTTAGCGGGGGGGCCGACAGATACGCAGTATTTT.

CDR3 amino acids: CASSLGGTGTGYGYTF. The CDR3, as DNA: TGTGCCAGCAGTTTGGGGGGTACCGGGACAGGATATGGCTACACCTTC. The V call is TRBV6-5, the J call TRBJ1-2, with 8 bases matching TRBD1. The CDR3 sequence is 16 residues long. Germline trimming cut 4 bases from V and 5 bases from J; bases unmatched to any gene: 12. From germline, CDR1 is MNHEY and CDR2 SVGAGI.